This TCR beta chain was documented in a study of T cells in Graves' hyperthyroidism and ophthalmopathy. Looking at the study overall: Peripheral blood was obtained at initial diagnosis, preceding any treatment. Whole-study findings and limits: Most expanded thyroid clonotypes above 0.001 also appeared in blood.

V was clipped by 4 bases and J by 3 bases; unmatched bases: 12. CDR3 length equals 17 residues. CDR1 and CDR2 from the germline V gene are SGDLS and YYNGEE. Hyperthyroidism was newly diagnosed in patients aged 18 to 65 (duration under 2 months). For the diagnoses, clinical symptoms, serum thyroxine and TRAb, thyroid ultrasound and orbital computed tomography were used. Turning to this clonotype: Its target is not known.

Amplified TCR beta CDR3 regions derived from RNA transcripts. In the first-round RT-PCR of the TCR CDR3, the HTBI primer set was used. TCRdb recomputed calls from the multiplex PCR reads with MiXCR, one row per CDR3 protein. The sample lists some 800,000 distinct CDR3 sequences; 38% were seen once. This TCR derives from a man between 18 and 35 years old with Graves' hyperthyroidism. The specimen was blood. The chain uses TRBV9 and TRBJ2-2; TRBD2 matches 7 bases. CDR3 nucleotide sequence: TGTGCCAGCAGCCCTGAGAGGGCTAGCGGTCACACCGGGGAGCTGTTTTTT. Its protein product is CASSPERASGHTGELFF. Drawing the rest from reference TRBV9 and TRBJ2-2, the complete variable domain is DSGVTQTPKHLITATGQRVTLRCSPRSGDLSVYWYQQSLDQGLQFLIQYYNGEERAKGNILERFSAQQFPDLHSELNLSSLELGDSALYFCASSPERASGHTGELFFGEGSRLTVL.